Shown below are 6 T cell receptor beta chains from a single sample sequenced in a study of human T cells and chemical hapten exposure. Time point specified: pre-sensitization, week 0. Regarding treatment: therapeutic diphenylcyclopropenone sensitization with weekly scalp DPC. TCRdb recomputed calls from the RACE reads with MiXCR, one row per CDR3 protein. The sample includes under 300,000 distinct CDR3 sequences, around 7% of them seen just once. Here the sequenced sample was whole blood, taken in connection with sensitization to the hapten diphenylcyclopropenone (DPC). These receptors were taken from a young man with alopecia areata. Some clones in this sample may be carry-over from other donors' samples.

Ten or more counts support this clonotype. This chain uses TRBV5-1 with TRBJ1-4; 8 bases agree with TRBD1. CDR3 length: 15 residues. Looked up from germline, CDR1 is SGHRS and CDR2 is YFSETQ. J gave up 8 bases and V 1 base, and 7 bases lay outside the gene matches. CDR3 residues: CASSLNPTGDEKLFF. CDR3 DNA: TGCGCCAGCAGCTTGAACCCGACAGGGGACGAAAAACTGTTTTTT.

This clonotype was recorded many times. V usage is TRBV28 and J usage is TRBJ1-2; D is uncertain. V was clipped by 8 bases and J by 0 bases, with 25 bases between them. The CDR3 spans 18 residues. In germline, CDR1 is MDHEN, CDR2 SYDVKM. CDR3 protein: CASRSPRTTTAPNYGYTF. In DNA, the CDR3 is TGTGCCAGCCGTAGTCCCCGGACTACCACGGCACCTAACTATGGCTACACCTTC.

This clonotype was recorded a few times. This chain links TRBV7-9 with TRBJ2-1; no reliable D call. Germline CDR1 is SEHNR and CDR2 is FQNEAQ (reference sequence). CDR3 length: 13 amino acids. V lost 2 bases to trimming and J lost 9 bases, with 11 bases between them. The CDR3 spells CASSLYDHLEQFF. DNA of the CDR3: TGTGCCAGCAGCTTATACGACCACCTTGAGCAGTTCTTC.

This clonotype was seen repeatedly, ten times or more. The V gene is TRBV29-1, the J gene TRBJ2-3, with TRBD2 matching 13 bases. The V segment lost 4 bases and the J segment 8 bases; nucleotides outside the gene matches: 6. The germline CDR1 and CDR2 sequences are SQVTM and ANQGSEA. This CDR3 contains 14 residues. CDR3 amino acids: CSVAGTSGMVTQYF. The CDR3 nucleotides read TGCAGCGTTGCCGGGACTAGCGGGATGGTTACGCAGTATTTT.

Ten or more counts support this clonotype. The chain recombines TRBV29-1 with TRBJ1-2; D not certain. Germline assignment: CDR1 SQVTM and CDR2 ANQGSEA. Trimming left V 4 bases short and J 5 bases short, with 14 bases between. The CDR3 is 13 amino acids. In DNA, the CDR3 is TGCAGCGTTGTGGCCCAGGCCCAATATGGCTACACCTTC. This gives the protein CSVVAQAQYGYTF.

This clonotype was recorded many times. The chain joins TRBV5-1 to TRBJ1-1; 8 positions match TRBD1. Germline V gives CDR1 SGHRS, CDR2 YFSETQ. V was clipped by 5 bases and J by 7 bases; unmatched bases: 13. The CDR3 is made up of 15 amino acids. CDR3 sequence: CASSPRTGHNGEAFF. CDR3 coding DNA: TGCGCCAGCAGTCCCCGGACAGGGCACAATGGTGAAGCTTTCTTT.